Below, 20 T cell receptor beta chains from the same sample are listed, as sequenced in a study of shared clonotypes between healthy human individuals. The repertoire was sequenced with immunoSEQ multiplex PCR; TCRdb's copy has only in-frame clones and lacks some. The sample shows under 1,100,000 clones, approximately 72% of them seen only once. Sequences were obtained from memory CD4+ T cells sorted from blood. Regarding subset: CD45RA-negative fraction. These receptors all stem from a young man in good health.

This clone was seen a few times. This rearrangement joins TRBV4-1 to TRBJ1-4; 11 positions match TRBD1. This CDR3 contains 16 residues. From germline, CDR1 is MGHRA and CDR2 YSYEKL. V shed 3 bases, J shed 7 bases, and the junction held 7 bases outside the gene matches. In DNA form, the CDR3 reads TGCGCCAGCAGCCACGGGGTTGGACAGGGGGCTGAAAAACTGTTTTTT. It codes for CASSHGVGQGAEKLFF.

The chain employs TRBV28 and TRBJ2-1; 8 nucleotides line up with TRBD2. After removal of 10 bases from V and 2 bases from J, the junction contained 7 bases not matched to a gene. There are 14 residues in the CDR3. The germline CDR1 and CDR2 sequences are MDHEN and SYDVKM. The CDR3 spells CATLKRGPYNEQFF. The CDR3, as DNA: TGTGCCACCCTCAAGCGGGGGCCCTACAATGAGCAGTTCTTC.

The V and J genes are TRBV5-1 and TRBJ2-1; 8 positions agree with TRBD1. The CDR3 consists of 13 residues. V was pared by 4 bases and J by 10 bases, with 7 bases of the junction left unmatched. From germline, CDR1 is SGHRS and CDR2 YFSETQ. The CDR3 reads CASSGAGGQEQFF. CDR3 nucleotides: TGCGCCAGCAGCGGGGCAGGGGGCCAAGAGCAGTTCTTC.

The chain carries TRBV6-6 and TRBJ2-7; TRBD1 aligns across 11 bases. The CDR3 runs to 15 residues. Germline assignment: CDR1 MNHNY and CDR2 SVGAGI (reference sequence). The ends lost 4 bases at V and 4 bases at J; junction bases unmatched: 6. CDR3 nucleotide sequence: TGTGCCAGCAGTTTGGGACAGGGGGGGCGATACGAGCAGTACTTC. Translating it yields CASSLGQGGRYEQYF.

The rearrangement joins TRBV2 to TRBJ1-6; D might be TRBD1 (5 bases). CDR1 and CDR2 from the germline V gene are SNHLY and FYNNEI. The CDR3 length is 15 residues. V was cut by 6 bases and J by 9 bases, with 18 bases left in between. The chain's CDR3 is CASRPGRDSVSPLHF. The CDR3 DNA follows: TGTGCCAGCAGGCCCGGGAGGGACTCTGTTTCACCCCTCCACTTT. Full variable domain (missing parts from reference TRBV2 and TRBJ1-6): EPEVTQTPSHQVTQMGQEVILRCVPISNHLYFYWYRQILGQKVEFLVSFYNNEISEKSEIFDDQFSVERPDGSNFTLKIRSTKLEDSAMYFCASRPGRDSVSPLHFGNGTRLTVT.

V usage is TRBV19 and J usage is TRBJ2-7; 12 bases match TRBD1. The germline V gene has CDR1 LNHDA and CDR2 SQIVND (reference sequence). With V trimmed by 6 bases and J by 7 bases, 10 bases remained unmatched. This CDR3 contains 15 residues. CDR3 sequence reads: CASRDPGQGAGEQYF. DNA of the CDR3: TGTGCCAGTAGGGATCCGGGACAGGGGGCAGGAGAGCAGTACTTC.

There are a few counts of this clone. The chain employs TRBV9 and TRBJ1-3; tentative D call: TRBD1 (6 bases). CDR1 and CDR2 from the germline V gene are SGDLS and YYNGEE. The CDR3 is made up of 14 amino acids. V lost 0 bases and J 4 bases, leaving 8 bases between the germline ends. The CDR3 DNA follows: TGTGCCAGCAGCGTAGAGGGGACAGGAAACACCATATATTTT. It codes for CASSVEGTGNTIYF.

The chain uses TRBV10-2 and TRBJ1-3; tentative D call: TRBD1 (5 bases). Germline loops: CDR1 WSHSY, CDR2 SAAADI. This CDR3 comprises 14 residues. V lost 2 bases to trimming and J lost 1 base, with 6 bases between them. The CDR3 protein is CASSEQGSGNTIYF. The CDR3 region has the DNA TGCGCCAGCAGTGAGCAGGGTTCTGGAAACACCATATATTTT.

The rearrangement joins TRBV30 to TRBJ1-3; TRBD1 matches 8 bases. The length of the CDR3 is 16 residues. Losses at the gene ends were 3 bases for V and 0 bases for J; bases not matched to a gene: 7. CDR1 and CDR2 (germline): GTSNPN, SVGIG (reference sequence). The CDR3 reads CAWSLTGANSGNTIYF. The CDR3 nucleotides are TGTGCCTGGAGCTTGACAGGGGCCAACTCTGGAAACACCATATATTTT. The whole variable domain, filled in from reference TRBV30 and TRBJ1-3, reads SQTIHQWPATLVQPVGSPLSLECTVEGTSNPNLYWYRQAAGRGLQLLFYSVGIGQISSEVPQNLSASRPQDRQFILSSKKLLLSDSGFYLCAWSLTGANSGNTIYFGEGSWLTVV.

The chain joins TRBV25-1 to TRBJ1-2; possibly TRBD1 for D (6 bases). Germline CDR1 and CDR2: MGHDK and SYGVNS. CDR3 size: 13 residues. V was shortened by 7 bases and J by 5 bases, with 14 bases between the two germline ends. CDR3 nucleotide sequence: TGTGCCAGCACTCCGACAGGAAAATATGGCTACACCTTC. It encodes CASTPTGKYGYTF.

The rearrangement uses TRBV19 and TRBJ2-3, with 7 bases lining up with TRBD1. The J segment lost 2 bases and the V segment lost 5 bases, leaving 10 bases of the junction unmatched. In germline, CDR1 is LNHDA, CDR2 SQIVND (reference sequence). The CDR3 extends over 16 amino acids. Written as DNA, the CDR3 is TGTGCCAGTAGTCCATCCCGGGACAGCCTCACAGATACGCAGTATTTT. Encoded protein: CASSPSRDSLTDTQYF.

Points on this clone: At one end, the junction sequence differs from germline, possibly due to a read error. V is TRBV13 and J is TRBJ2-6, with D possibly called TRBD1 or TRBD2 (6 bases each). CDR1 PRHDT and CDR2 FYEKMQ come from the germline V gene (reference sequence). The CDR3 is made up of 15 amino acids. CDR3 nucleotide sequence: TGTGCCAGCAGCATAGGGGGGACTGGGGCCAACGTCCTGACTTTC. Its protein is CASSIGGTGANVLTF. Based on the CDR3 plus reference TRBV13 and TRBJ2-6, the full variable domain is AAGVIQSPRHLIKEKRETATLKCYPIPRHDTVYWYQQGPGQDPQFLISFYEKMQSDKGSIPDRFSAQQFSDYHSELNMSSLELGDSALYFCASSIGGTGANVLTFGAGSRLTVL.

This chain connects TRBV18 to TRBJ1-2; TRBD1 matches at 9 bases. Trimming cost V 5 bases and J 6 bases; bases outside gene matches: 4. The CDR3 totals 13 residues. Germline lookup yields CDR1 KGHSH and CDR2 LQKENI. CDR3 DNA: TGTGCCAGCTCAGGGGACAGGGAGAATGGCTACACCTTC. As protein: CASSGDRENGYTF.

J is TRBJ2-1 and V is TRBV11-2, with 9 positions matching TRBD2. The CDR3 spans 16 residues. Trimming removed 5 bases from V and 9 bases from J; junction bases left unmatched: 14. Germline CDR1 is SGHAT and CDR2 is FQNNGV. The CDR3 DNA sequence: TGTGCCAGCAGCCCAATGGTAATAGCGGGAGTCGCTGAGCAGTTCTTC. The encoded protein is CASSPMVIAGVAEQFF.

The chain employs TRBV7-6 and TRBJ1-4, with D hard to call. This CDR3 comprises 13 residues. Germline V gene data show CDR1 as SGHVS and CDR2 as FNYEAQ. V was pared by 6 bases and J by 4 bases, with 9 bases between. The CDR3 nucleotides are TGTGCCAGCAGGGGTATCGGTAATGAAAAACTGTTTTTT. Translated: CASRGIGNEKLFF.

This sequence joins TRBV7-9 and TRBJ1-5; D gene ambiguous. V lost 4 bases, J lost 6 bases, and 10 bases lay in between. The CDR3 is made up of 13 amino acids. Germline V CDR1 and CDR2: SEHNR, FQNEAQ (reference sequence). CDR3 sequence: CASSYTGGQPQHF. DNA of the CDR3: TGTGCCAGCAGCTACACGGGAGGTCAGCCCCAGCATTTT.

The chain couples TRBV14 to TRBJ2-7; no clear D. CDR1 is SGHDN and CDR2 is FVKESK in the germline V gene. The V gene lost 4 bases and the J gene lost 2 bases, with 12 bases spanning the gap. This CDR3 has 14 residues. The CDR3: CASSPLGTTYEQYF. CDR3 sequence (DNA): TGTGCCAGCAGCCCACTTGGTACAACCTACGAGCAGTACTTC.

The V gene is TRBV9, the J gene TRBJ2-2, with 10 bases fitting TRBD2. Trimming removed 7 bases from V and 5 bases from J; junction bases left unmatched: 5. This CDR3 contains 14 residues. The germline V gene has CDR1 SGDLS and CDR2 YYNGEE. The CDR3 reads CASSSGRETGELFF. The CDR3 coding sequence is TGTGCCAGCTCGAGCGGGAGGGAAACCGGGGAGCTGTTTTTT.

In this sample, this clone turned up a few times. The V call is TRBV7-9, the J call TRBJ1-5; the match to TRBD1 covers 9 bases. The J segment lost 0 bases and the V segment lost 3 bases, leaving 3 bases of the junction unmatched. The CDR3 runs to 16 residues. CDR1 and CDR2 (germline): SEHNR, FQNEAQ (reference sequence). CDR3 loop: CASSLTGGYSNQPQHF. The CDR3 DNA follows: TGTGCCAGCAGCTTGACAGGGGGTTATAGCAATCAGCCCCAGCATTTT.

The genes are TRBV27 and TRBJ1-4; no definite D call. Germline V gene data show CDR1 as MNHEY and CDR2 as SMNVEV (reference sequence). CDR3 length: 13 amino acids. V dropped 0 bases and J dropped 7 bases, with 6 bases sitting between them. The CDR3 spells CASSLSWSEKLFF. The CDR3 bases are TGTGCCAGCAGTTTATCGTGGAGTGAAAAACTGTTTTTT.